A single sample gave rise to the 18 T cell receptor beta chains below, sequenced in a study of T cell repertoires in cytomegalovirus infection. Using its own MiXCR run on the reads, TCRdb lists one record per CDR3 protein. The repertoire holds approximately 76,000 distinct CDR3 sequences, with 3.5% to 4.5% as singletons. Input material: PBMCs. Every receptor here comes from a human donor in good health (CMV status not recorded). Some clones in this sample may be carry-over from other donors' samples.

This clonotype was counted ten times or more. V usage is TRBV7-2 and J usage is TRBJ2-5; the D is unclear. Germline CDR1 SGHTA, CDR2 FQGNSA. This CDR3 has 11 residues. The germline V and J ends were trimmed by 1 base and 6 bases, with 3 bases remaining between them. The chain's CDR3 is CASSLGKTQYF. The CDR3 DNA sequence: TGTGCCAGCAGCTTAGGAAAGACCCAGTACTTC.

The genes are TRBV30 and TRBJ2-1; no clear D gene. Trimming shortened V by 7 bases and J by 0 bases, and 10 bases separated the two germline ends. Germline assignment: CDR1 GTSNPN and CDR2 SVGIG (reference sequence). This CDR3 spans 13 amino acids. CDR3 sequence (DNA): TGTGCCTTTGACAAGAGCTCCTACAATGAGCAGTTCTTC. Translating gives CAFDKSSYNEQFF.

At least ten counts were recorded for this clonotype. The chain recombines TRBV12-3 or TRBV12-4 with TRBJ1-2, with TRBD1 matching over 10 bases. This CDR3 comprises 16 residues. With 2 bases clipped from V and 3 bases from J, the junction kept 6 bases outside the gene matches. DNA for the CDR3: TGTGCCAGCAGTTTAAAGACGGGACAGGGGTACTATGGCTACACCTTC. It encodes CASSLKTGQGYYGYTF.

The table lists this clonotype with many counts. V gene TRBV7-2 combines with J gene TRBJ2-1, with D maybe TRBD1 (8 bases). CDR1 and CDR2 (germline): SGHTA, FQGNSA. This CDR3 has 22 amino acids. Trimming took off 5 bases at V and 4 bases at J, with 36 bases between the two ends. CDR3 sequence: CASSPRGVETGANQRRYNEQFF. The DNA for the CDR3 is TGTGCCAGCAGCCCACGGGGGGTGGAGACAGGGGCGAACCAGAGACGATACAATGAGCAGTTCTTC.

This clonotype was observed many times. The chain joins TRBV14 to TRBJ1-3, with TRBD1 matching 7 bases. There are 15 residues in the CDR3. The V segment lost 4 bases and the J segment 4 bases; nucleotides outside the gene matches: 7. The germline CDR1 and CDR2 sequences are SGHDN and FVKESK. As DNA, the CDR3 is TGTGCCAGCAGCCCTGGGAGGGGGCTCGGAAACACCATATATTTT. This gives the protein CASSPGRGLGNTIYF.

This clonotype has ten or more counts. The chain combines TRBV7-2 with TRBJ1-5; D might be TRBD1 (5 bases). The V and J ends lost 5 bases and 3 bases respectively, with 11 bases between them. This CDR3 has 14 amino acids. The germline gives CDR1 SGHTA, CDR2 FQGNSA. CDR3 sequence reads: CASSLHRNNQPQHF. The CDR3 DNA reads TGTGCCAGCAGCCTGCACAGGAACAATCAGCCCCAGCATTTT.

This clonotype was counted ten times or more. Here the CDR3 DNA reads TGTGCCAGCAGTGAGACAGGGTTTTACGAGCAGTACTTC. It translates to CASSETGFYEQYF. This rearrangement joins TRBV6-5 to TRBJ2-7; 7 bases are shared with TRBD1. The CDR3 spans 13 residues. The junction had 5 bases not matched to a gene; V was cut back by 5 bases and J by 4 bases. Germline V lookup: CDR1 MNHEY, CDR2 SVGAGI.

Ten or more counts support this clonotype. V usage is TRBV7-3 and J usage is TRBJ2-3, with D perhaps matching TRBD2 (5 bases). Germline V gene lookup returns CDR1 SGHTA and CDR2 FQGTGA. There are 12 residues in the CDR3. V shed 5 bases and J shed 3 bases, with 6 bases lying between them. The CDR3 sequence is CASSGETDTQYF. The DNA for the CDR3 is TGTGCCAGCAGCGGGGAGACAGATACGCAGTATTTT.

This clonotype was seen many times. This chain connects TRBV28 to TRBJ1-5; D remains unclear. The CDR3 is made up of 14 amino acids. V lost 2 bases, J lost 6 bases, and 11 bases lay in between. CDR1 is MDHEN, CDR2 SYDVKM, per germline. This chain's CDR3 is CASSLNWVGQPQHF. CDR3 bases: TGTGCCAGCAGTTTAAACTGGGTAGGTCAGCCCCAGCATTTT.

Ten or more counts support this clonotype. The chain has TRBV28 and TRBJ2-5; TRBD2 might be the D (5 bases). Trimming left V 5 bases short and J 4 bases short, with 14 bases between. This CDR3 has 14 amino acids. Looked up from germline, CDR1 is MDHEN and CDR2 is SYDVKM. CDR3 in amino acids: CASSPGGRLETQYF. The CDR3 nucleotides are TGTGCCAGCAGTCCCGGAGGACGGCTAGAGACCCAGTACTTC.

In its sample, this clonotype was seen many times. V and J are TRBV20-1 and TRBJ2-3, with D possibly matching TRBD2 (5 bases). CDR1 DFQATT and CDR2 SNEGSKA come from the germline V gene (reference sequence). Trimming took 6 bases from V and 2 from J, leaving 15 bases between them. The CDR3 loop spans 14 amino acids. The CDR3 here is CSAEPGSYTDTQYF. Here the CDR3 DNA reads TGCAGTGCAGAACCGGGATCTTACACAGATACGCAGTATTTT.

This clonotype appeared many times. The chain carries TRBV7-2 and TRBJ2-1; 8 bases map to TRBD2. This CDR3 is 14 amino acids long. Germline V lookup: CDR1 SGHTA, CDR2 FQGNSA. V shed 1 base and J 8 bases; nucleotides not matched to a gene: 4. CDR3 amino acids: CASSLGTSLDEQFF. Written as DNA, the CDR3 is TGTGCCAGCAGCTTAGGGACTAGCTTGGATGAGCAGTTCTTC.

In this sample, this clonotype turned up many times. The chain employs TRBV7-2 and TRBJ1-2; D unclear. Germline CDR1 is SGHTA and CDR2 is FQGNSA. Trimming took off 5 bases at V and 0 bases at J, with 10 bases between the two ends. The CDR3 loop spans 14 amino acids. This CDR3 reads CASSAGSSNYGYTF. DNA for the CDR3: TGTGCCAGCAGCGCAGGATCCTCTAACTATGGCTACACCTTC.

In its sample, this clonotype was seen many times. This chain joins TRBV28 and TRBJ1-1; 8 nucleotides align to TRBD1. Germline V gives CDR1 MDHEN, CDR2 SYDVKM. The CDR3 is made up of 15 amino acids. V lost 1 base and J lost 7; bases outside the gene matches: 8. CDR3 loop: CASSLSQGANGEAFF. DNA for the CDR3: TGTGCCAGCAGTTTATCCCAGGGGGCGAACGGTGAAGCTTTCTTT.

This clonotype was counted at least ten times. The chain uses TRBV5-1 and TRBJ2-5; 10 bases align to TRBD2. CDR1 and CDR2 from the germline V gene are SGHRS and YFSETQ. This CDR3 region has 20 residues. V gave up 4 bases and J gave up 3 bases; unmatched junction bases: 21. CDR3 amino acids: CASSPGGLAGVEARKETQYF. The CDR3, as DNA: TGCGCCAGCAGCCCCGGCGGCCTAGCGGGGGTCGAAGCCCGGAAAGAGACCCAGTACTTC.

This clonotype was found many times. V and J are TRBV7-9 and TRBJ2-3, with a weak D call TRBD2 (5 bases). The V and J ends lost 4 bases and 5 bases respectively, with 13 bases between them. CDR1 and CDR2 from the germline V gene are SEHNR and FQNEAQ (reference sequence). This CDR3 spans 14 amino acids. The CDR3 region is CASSWTGSGDTQYF. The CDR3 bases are TGTGCCAGCAGCTGGACGGGGAGTGGAGATACGCAGTATTTT.

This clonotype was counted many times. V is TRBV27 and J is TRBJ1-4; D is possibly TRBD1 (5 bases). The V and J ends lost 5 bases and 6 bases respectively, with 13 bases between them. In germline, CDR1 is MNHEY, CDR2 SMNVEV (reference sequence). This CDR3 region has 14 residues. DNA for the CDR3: TGTGCCAGCAGTAGCGGGACGGGGGATGAAAAACTGTTTTTT. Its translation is CASSSGTGDEKLFF.

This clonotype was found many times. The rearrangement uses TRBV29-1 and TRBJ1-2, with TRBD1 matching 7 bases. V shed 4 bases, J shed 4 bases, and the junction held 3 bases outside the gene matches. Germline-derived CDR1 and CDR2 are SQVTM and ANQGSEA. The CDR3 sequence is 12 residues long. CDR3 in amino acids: CSVGDRSYGYTF. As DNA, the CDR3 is TGCAGCGTTGGGGACAGATCCTATGGCTACACCTTC.